Sequencing of this T cell receptor (beta chain) was carried out in a study of OX40 agonist ivuxolimab in advanced cancers. Generated by immunoSEQ multiplex PCR, the TCRdb table keeps only in-frame clones and is missing some. The sample holds tens of thousands of clones; about 90% are singletons and the top ten take 25% to 30%. In germline, CDR1 is SEHNR, CDR2 FQNEAQ (reference sequence). The CDR3 sequence is 14 residues long. V shed 3 bases and J 6 bases; nucleotides not matched to a gene: 5. Sequences were derived from CD4+ or CD8+ T cells sorted from blood, sampled in a trial of the OX40 agonist ivuxolimab. This TCR derives from an adult with an advanced solid tumor such as melanoma, head and neck, liver or kidney cancer. The rearrangement joins TRBV7-9 to TRBJ1-2; 9 bases line up with TRBD1. In DNA form, the CDR3 reads TGTGCCAGCAGCTTTCCCGGGACAGGGCATGGCTACACCTTC. Its protein product is CASSFPGTGHGYTF. Filled out from reference TRBV7-9 and TRBJ1-2, the complete variable domain reads DTGVSQNPRHKITKRGQNVTFRCDPISEHNRLYWYRQTLGQGPEFLTYFQNEAQLEKSRLLSDRFSAERPKGSFSTLEIQRTEQGDSAMYLCASSFPGTGHGYTFGSGTRLTVV.